These 22 T cell receptor beta chains originate from one sample sequenced in a study of T cell clonality in common variable immunodeficiency. The protocol was immunoSEQ multiplex PCR, while the TCRdb copy is restricted to in-frame clones and leaves out a portion. The record shows 30,000 to 40,000 clones for this sample, with no singletons present. The sequenced sample was peripheral blood mononuclear cells. The source of these receptors is a person aged 18 to 75 in good health.

Many counts were recorded for this clone. The read comes to an end 3 residues before the CDR3 does, leaving the germline J gene to fill in the end. This chain joins TRBV7-3 and TRBJ2-5, with TRBD1 as a possible D gene (6 bases). CDR1 is SGHTA, CDR2 FQGTGA, per germline. Between the trimmed V and J ends, which lost 5 bases and 5 bases, there was a span of 15 bases. The CDR3 consists of 14 residues. CDR3 DNA, as far as it was read: TGTGCCAGCAGCGTTACAGGGACGTGGGAGACC. Its protein is CASSVTGTWET. The entire CDR3 is CASSVTGTWETQYF.

The sample holds a few counts of this clone. The CDR3 is CASSPLQQKLFF. The DNA read from the CDR3 is TGTGCCAGCAGCCCCCTCCAACAAAAG. This chain joins TRBV16 and TRBJ2-2, with no clear D. Read data end 3 residues before the CDR3 end; the end is taken from the germline J gene. Looked up from germline, CDR1 is KGHSY and CDR2 is FQNENV. The CDR3 totals 12 residues. Complete variable domain (other parts from reference TRBV16 and TRBJ2-2): GEEVAQTPKHLVRGEGQKAKLYCAPIKGHSYVFWYQQVLKNEFKFLISFQNENVFDETGMPKERFSAKCLPNSPCSLEIQATKLEDSAVYFCASSPLQQKLFFGEGSRLTVL.

This clone was seen ten or more times. The read comes to an end 3 residues before the CDR3 does, leaving the germline J gene to fill in the end. V is TRBV30 and J is TRBJ2-5; D is possibly TRBD2 (5 bases). The V end was cut by 3 bases, the J end by 7 bases, with 15 bases between. CDR1 is GTSNPN and CDR2 is SVGIG in the germline V gene (reference sequence). This CDR3 spans 13 amino acids. CDR3 amino acids: CAWSGSGRGTQYF. Incomplete CDR3 DNA: TGTGCCTGGAGCGGAAGCGGCCGGGGGACC.

This clone occurred many times. Sequencing ends 3 residues short of the CDR3 end; the germline J gene provides the rest. The V call is TRBV7-9, the J call TRBJ2-1; 8 bases map to TRBD2. This CDR3 has 15 residues. Unmatched junction bases numbered 4, after V lost 6 bases and J lost 0 bases. Germline CDR1 reads SEHNR; CDR2 reads FQNEAQ (reference sequence). The sequenced part of the CDR3 DNA is TGTGCCAGCAGTCCCAGCGGGAGCTCCTACAATGAG. This encodes CASSPSGSSYNE. The full CDR3 reads CASSPSGSSYNEQFF.

In this sample, this clone turned up a few times. This sequence may be a read error, since a much larger clone differs from it by one base. The CDR3 end is not reached by the read, which stops 3 residues before it; the germline J gene fills it in. The chain couples TRBV2 to TRBJ1-2, with a tentative D call TRBD1 (5 bases). This CDR3 is 13 amino acids long. Germline CDR1 is SNHLY and CDR2 is FYNNEI. The CDR3 sequence: CASKKGSQETYTF. CDR3 DNA, as far as it was read: TGTGCCAGCAAAAAGGGGTCCCAAGAGACC.

This clone appeared many times. The CDR3 end lies 3 residues beyond the end of the read and is filled in from the germline J gene. The V gene is TRBV18, the J gene TRBJ2-3, with 9 bases lining up with TRBD2. V trimming: 3 bases; J trimming: 0 bases; junction bases outside the gene matches: 4. Germline assignment: CDR1 KGHSH and CDR2 LQKENI. This CDR3 contains 16 residues. The DNA read from the CDR3 is TGTGCCAGCTCACCCCCGGGACTAGCAAGCACAGATACG. Residues: CASSPPGLASTDT. Given in full, the CDR3 is CASSPPGLASTDTQYF.

This clone was recorded many times. The read halts 3 residues ahead of the CDR3 end, with the missing end drawn from the germline J gene. This chain connects TRBV19 to TRBJ2-5; TRBD1 is a possible D gene (5 bases). This CDR3 is 13 amino acids long. Germline V gene data show CDR1 as LNHDA and CDR2 as SQIVND (reference sequence). The ends were cut back, 6 bases at V and 4 bases at J, with 12 bases in the middle. CDR3 residues: CASSPTDGETQYF. Incomplete CDR3 DNA: TGTGCCAGTAGCCCGACAGACGGAGAGACC.

There are many counts of this clone. The read ends 3 residues before the CDR3 terminus; that terminus is restored from the germline J gene. This chain uses TRBV5-1 with TRBJ2-5; 8 bases match TRBD1. CDR3 length equals 16 residues. J gave up 1 base and V 4 bases, and 9 bases lay outside the gene matches. Per the germline V gene, CDR1 is SGHRS and CDR2 is YFSETQ. This CDR3 reads CASSPPPGTGQETQYF. The CDR3 DNA, read in part, is TGCGCCAGCAGCCCCCCTCCCGGGACAGGCCAAGAGACC.

In its sample, this clone was seen many times. The read comes to an end 3 residues before the CDR3 does, leaving the germline J gene to fill in the end. The rearrangement joins TRBV4-2 to TRBJ2-6, with D possibly TRBD2 on 5 matching bases. CDR3 length: 15 amino acids. The V end was cut by 3 bases, the J end by 0 bases, with 6 bases between. Germline V CDR1 and CDR2: LGHNA, YNFKEQ. CDR3 sequence: CASSQAGSGANVLTF. The sequenced part of the CDR3 DNA is TGTGCCAGCAGCCAGGCGGGCTCTGGGGCCAACGTC.

In its sample, this clone was seen many times. The missing CDR3 end, 3 residues past where the read stops, is filled in from the germline J gene. The V call is TRBV20-1, the J call TRBJ1-1, with D uncertain. Trimming stripped 7 bases from V and 5 bases from J, with 17 bases between. The CDR3 extends over 13 amino acids. Per germline, CDR1 DFQATT and CDR2 SNEGSKA (reference sequence). CDR3 DNA (partial): TGCAGTGTTACTCTAGGAAGTAGGACTGAA. Translation gives CSVTLGSRTE. The CDR3 in its entirety is CSVTLGSRTEAFF.

This clone was detected ten times or more. The CDR3 end falls 3 residues outside the read, so it is completed with the germline J gene. The chain links TRBV5-1 to TRBJ2-7; TRBD1 matches at 9 bases. Germline V CDR1 and CDR2: SGHRS, YFSETQ. J was trimmed by 6 bases and V by 0 bases; bases with no gene match: 7. The length of the CDR3 is 15 residues. Partial CDR3 DNA: TGCGCCAGCAGCTTGGCCGGGACAGGGTATTTCGAG. Residues: CASSLAGTGYFE. The entire CDR3 protein is CASSLAGTGYFEQYF.

This clone showed up just a few times. The covered CDR3 bases are TGCGCCAGCAGTGGGGGACTCCCGGCGGACGAG. It encodes CASSGGLPADE. The complete CDR3 sequence is CASSGGLPADEQYF. The rearrangement links TRBV10-2 to TRBJ2-7; D is perhaps TRBD2 (6 bases). Coverage ceases 3 residues before the CDR3 finishes, and the germline J gene fills in the end. CDR3 length: 14 residues. Trimming removed 4 bases at V and 5 bases at J, with 15 bases between. Looked up from germline, CDR1 is WSHSY and CDR2 is SAAADI.

In this sample, this clone turned up many times. Read coverage stops 3 residues before the CDR3 terminus; the germline J gene supplies the remainder. V and J are TRBV19 and TRBJ1-2, with 9 positions matching TRBD1. CDR3 length equals 13 residues. Germline V gives CDR1 LNHDA, CDR2 SQIVND (reference sequence). Incomplete CDR3 DNA: TGTGCCTCTTTAAGACAGGGGGACAAGGGC. Translation: CASLRQGDKG. The full CDR3 reads CASLRQGDKGYTF.

This clone was recorded at least ten times. Coverage ceases 3 residues before the CDR3 finishes, and the germline J gene fills in the end. The chain recombines TRBV30 with TRBJ2-3; TRBD1 matches at 11 bases. Germline CDR1 is GTSNPN and CDR2 is SVGIG (reference sequence). Germline trimming cut 3 bases from V and 3 bases from J; bases unmatched to any gene: 2. The CDR3 is 14 amino acids. This CDR3 is CAWRDRGLTDTQYF. The CDR3 bases that were read are TGTGCCTGGAGGGACAGGGGGCTAACAGATACG.

This clone was seen many times. The CDR3 is cut off 3 residues early in the read; its end comes from the germline J gene. V is TRBV12-3 or TRBV12-4 and J is TRBJ2-3; possibly TRBD1 for D (6 bases). The CDR3 is made up of 12 amino acids. Trimming removed 1 base from V and 8 bases from J, with 7 bases in between. The CDR3 reads CASSLGGGTQYF. Incomplete CDR3 DNA: TGTGCCAGCAGTTTAGGAGGGGGTACG.

In its sample, this clone was seen many times. The read stops 3 residues short of the end of the CDR3; the missing end is completed from the germline J gene. The J gene is TRBJ1-6, the V gene TRBV5-1; 7 bases match TRBD1. There are 14 residues in the CDR3. CDR1 is SGHRS and CDR2 is YFSETQ in the germline V gene. J gave up 6 bases and V 4 bases, and 4 bases lay outside the gene matches. CDR3 DNA (partial): TGCGCCAGCAGCAGTGGGACAGCTAATTCACCC. Its protein product is CASSSGTANSP. The entire CDR3 protein is CASSSGTANSPLHF.

This clone has at least ten counts. The sequenced part of the CDR3 DNA is TGTGCCACCAGCAGAGCACCCACCGGGACAGGGGGCGCTTATGGC. Protein: CATSRAPTGTGGAYG. The CDR3 reads in full as CATSRAPTGTGGAYGYTF. V is TRBV15 and J is TRBJ1-2, with 12 positions matching TRBD1. The read halts 3 residues ahead of the CDR3 end, with the missing end drawn from the germline J gene. The CDR3 sequence is 18 residues long. In germline, CDR1 is LNHNV, CDR2 YYDKDF (reference sequence). Trimming cost V 1 base and J 5 bases; bases outside gene matches: 11.

This clone was recorded at least ten times. Incomplete CDR3 DNA: TGTGCCAGCAGTGATGGTCCAGGGGGAAAGACTGAA. Translating gives CASSDGPGGKTE. The whole CDR3 is CASSDGPGGKTEAFF. The rearrangement joins TRBV2 to TRBJ1-1; 7 nucleotides match TRBD1. The CDR3 end falls 3 residues outside the read, so it is completed with the germline J gene. Trimming took 3 bases from V and 5 from J; bases not matched to a gene: 9. Per germline, CDR1 SNHLY and CDR2 FYNNEI. The CDR3 runs to 15 residues.

This clone was seen ten or more times. The sequence runs out 3 residues before the end of the CDR3; the remainder is reconstructed from the germline J gene. The rearrangement joins TRBV30 to TRBJ2-7; perhaps D is TRBD1 or TRBD2 (5 bases each). Germline CDR1 and CDR2: GTSNPN and SVGIG (reference sequence). This CDR3 has 14 residues. V gave up 8 bases and J gave up 5 bases, with 22 bases separating them. CDR3 DNA (partial): TGTGCCGGAACAGATCTTAGGGGAGCCAACGAG. It is translated as CAGTDLRGANE. From start to end, the CDR3 is CAGTDLRGANEQYF.

By proportion, this clone is medium-sized. The CDR3 protein is CSATLTKHQETQYF. The sequenced part of the CDR3 DNA is TGCAGTGCTACCCTGACTAAACATCAAGAGACC. The gene calls are TRBV20-1 and TRBJ2-5; TRBD2 is a possible D gene (5 bases). The read terminates 3 residues ahead of where the CDR3 ends, so the germline J gene completes it. Looked up from germline, CDR1 is DFQATT and CDR2 is SNEGSKA (reference sequence). The CDR3 length is 14 residues. V was shortened by 4 bases and J by 2 bases, with 14 bases between the two germline ends.

This clone was seen repeatedly, ten times or more. The read ends 3 residues early relative to the CDR3; the germline J gene fills the gap. The chain couples TRBV2 to TRBJ2-7, with 7 bases matching TRBD1. The germline CDR1 and CDR2 sequences are SNHLY and FYNNEI. The CDR3 extends over 13 amino acids. The J segment lost 2 bases and the V segment lost 7 bases, leaving 5 bases of the junction unmatched. Incomplete CDR3 DNA: TGTGCCAGCATACAGGGGAGTCCCTACGAG. Translation: CASIQGSPYE. The entire CDR3 sequence reads CASIQGSPYEQYF. Full variable domain (outside the CDR3, taken from reference TRBV2 and TRBJ2-7): EPEVTQTPSHQVTQMGQEVILRCVPISNHLYFYWYRQILGQKVEFLVSFYNNEISEKSEIFDDQFSVERPDGSNFTLKIRSTKLEDSAMYFCASIQGSPYEQYFGPGTRLTVT.

This clone was seen many times. The CDR3 goes on 3 residues after the read ends, and that part is filled in from the germline J gene. This chain uses TRBV20-1 with TRBJ2-7; D gene unclear. CDR3 length equals 11 residues. V was shortened by 0 bases and J by 3 bases, with 3 bases between the two germline ends. Germline CDR1 is DFQATT and CDR2 is SNEGSKA (reference sequence). CDR3 amino acids: CSAREYYEQYF. The CDR3 bases that were read are TGCAGTGCTAGAGAATACTACGAG.